This T cell receptor (beta chain) stems from a study of radiotherapy plus CTLA-4 blockade in lung cancer (dated by TCRdb to 2016 to 2019). As for the study more broadly: Objective responses were observed in 15% to 20% of enrolled patients, and disease control was achieved in approximately 29%. The paper's findings and limits, for the study overall: Early dynamic changes in blood T cell clones, together with increased serum interferon-beta after radiation, were reported as the strongest predictors of response. After treatment with radiotherapy and ipilimumab, TCR clones that originated in tumors expanded in peripheral blood.

From cysteine to phenylalanine, the CDR3 is 14 amino acids long. Only the CDR3 portion is preserved as DNA: 42 bases, with reading frame beginning at the first base. CDR1 SGHAT and CDR2 FQNNGV were looked up in the germline V gene. V is pared back by 5 bases and J by 7 bases, with 18 bases lying between the germline termini. In regard to this clone: Its antigen specificity is not known. No per-base quality is available; no much larger clone lies one base away.

In this study, focal radiation therapy paired with CTLA-4 blockade (ipilimumab) was tested in patients who had chemo-refractory metastatic non-small-cell lung cancer. Library method: the immunoSEQ multiplex PCR assay. TCRdb stores this immuneACCESS table with in-frame sequences only. Part of the clones is absent; in the studies checked, under half of the shortfall reflects unresolved V genes, and no reason is known for the rest. For this sample the table gives roughly 90,000 clones, of which 78% were detected only once. The ten largest clones represent 4% of the sample. The chain couples TRBV11-2 to TRBJ2-7; the D segment could be TRBD2, given 5 matching bases. The sequence was obtained from a human donor with non-small cell lung cancer who had a partial response to radiotherapy plus ipilimumab. Some clones in this sample may be carry-over from other donors' samples. The material sequenced was peripheral blood, taken from a patient treated with radiotherapy plus ipilimumab. The bases read TGTGCCAGCAGCCCAATCCGGGGTCTTGGGGAGCAGTACTTC. This translates into CASSPIRGLGEQYF.